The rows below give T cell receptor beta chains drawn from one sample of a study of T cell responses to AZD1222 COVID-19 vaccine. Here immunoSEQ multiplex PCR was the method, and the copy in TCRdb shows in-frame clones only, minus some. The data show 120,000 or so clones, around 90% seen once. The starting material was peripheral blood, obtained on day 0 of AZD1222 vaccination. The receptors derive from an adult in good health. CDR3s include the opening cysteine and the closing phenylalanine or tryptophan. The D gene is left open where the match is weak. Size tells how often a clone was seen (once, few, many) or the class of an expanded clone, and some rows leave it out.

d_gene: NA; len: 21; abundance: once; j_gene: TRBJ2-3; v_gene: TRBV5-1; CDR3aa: CASSANPGTKRPPEPTDTQYF; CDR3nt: TGCGCCAGCAGCGCTAATCCGGGAACCAAGCGCCCCCCCGAACCCACAGATACGCAGTATTTT
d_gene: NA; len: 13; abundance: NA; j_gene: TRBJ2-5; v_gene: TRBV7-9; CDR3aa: CASSLGSGETQYF; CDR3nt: TGTGCCAGCAGCTTGGGGAGTGGAGAGACCCAGTACTTC
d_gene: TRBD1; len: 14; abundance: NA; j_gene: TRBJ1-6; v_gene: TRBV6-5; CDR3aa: CASSYSTGDSPLHF; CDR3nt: TGTGCCAGCAGTTACTCGACAGGGGATTCACCCCTCCACTTT
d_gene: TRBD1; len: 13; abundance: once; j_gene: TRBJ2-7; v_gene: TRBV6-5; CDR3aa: CASSRSDRAEQYF; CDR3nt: TGTGCCAGCAGCCGATCGGACAGGGCCGAGCAGTACTTC
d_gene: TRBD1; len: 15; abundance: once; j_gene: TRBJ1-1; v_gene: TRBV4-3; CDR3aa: CASSHDRGRNTEAFF; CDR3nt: TGCGCCAGCAGCCATGACAGGGGGAGGAACACTGAAGCTTTCTTT
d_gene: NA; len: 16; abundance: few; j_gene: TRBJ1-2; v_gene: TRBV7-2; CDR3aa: CASSLEPGGQGLGYTF; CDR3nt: TGTGCCAGCAGCTTAGAGCCGGGAGGTCAGGGTCTAGGCTACACCTTC
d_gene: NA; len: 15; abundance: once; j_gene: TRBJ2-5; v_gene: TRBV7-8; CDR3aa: CASSLASGRQETQYF; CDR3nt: TGTGCCAGCAGCTTAGCGTCGGGGCGGCAAGAGACCCAGTACTTC
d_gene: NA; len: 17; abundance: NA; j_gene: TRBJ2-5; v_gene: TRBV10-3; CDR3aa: CAISEEKWTGGIRAQYF; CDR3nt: TGTGCCATCAGTGAGGAGAAGTGGACTGGAGGGATTAGGGCCCAGTACTTC
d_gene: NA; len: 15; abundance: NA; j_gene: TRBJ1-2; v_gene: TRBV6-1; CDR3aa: CASSEGVVQSYGYTF; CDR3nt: TGTGCCAGCAGTGAAGGGGTGGTACAGTCCTATGGCTACACCTTC
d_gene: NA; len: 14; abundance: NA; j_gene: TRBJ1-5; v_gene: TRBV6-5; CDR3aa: CASSYNGFNQPQHF; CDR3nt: TGTGCCAGCAGTTACAATGGGTTTAATCAGCCCCAGCATTTT
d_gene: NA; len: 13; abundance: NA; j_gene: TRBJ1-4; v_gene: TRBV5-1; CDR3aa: CASSSEAGGKLFF; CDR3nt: TGCGCCAGCAGCTCGGAGGCGGGGGGAAAACTGTTTTTT